What follows are 5 T cell receptor beta chains derived from one specimen sequenced in a study of T cell repertoires in cytomegalovirus infection. TCRdb processed the reads anew with MiXCR; each CDR3 protein has one entry. The top ten clones hold 17% of a sample with a few hundred thousand distinct CDR3 sequences, 25% to 35% of them seen once. Their antigens are not known. The sample consisted of cultured PBMCs, taken from culture after CMV antigen stimulation. The source of these receptors is a human donor in good health (CMV status not recorded). Some clones in this sample may be carry-over from other donors' samples.

V and J are TRBV10-3 and TRBJ1-5; D is perhaps TRBD1 (6 bases). Germline assignment: CDR1 ENHRY and CDR2 SYGVKD. This CDR3 comprises 15 residues. The ends were cut back, 2 bases at V and 6 bases at J, with 14 bases in the middle. CDR3 nucleotides: TGTGCCATCAGTGAGCCTACGGACAGAGTTCAGCCCCAGCATTTT. This encodes CAISEPTDRVQPQHF.

This clonotype was counted many times. The chain is built from TRBV7-2 and TRBJ2-5; unclear D gene. In germline, CDR1 is SGHTA, CDR2 FQGNSA. V was trimmed by 2 bases and J by 0 bases, leaving 4 bases between them. The CDR3 has 13 residues. Written as DNA, the CDR3 is TGTGCCAGCAGCTTATCAGACCAAGAGACCCAGTACTTC. Amino acids: CASSLSDQETQYF.

The V and J genes are TRBV28 and TRBJ2-3, with 9 bases that match TRBD2. Trimming at V came to 3 bases and at J to 2 bases, leaving 12 bases not matched to a gene. The CDR3 has 18 amino acids. Germline CDR1 reads MDHEN; CDR2 reads SYDVKM. CDR3 amino acids: CASSFRRLAGWDTDTQYF. DNA for the CDR3: TGTGCCAGCAGTTTTAGGCGGCTAGCGGGATGGGACACAGATACGCAGTATTTT.

The chain couples TRBV5-4 to TRBJ2-3; D is tentatively TRBD1 or TRBD2 (5 bases each). The V and J ends lost 2 bases and 5 bases respectively, with 18 bases between them. Germline CDR1 SGHNT, CDR2 YYREEE (reference sequence). The CDR3 sequence is 16 residues long. The CDR3 coding sequence is TGTGCCAGCAGCTTTGCGGCCGCCCTGGGGGAAGATACGCAGTATTTT. Residues: CASSFAAALGEDTQYF.

V and J are TRBV20-1 and TRBJ2-5; D gene unclear. Between the trimmed V and J ends, which lost 4 bases and 2 bases, there was a span of 8 bases. CDR3 length: 12 amino acids. Germline V gene lookup returns CDR1 DFQATT and CDR2 SNEGSKA (reference sequence). In DNA form, the CDR3 reads TGCAGTGCTACGCAGAGGCAAGAGACCCAGTACTTC. Its translation is CSATQRQETQYF.